Listed below are T cell receptor beta chains from one sample, sequenced in a study of T-cell reconstitution after alpha-beta-depleted transplantation in children. TCRdb redid the calling of the PCR reads with MiXCR, one entry per CDR3 protein. The table includes some 840,000 distinct CDR3 sequences, approximately 15% detected once. The sample was PBMCs, mostly from graft donor cells, taken 360 days after TCRalphabeta/CD19-depleted stem cell transplant. Every receptor here comes from a male patient aged 10 to 17 who had a stem cell transplant for acute lymphoblastic leukemia, so the T cells may come from the graft donor. The CDR3 runs from the conserved cysteine through the conserved F or W. A D gene is named only where the DNA matches it firmly. The size entry is marked missing in some rows and otherwise reads once, few, many or a size class.

TRBJ1-6 TRBV5-1 15 NA few TGCGCCAGCAGCTACGGAGGTGGGGATAATTCACCCCTCCACTTT CASSYGGGDNSPLHF
TRBJ2-1 TRBV7-9 15 NA many TGTGCCAGCAGCTTACCAGGGGTGTCCTACAATGAGCAGTTCTTC CASSLPGVSYNEQFF
TRBJ1-5 TRBV7-9 12 NA few TGTGCCAGCAGCTTAGAATCTCAGCCCCAGCATTTT CASSLESQPQHF
TRBJ2-1 TRBV7-3 13 NA NA TGTGCCAGCAGCTATGCACCGAACAATGAGCAGTTCTTC CASSYAPNNEQFF
TRBJ2-1 TRBV29-1 13 NA NA TGCAGCGTTGGGAGAGGGGGAGGAAATGAGCAGTTCTTC CSVGRGGGNEQFF
TRBJ2-1 TRBV28 14 TRBD2 few TGTGCCAGCAGTTTCGCGGGAGTATACAATGAGCAGTTCTTC CASSFAGVYNEQFF
TRBJ2-1 TRBV20-1 15 TRBD2 NA TGCAGTGCTGGTTCGACTAGCGCAATCCACAATGAGCAGTTCTTC CSAGSTSAIHNEQFF
TRBJ2-1 TRBV7-3 15 NA few TGTGCCAGCAGCTTAAACCGGGGAGGTTACAATGAGCAGTTCTTC CASSLNRGGYNEQFF
TRBJ1-2 TRBV27 17 TRBD1 few TGTGCCAGCAGTTTTGCCCCTCGGACAGGGACTAACTATGGCTACACCTTC CASSFAPRTGTNYGYTF
TRBJ2-7 TRBV3-1 13 NA few TGTGCCAGCAGCTCCCAGACCGCCACCGACCAGTACTTC CASSSQTATDQYF